The 6 T cell receptor beta chains below were found in one sample sequenced in a study of CD8 T cells in Susac syndrome. It was with random hexamers that about 0.45 to 1 ug RNA was reverse transcribed. TCRdb redid the calling of the immunoSEQ multiplex PCR reads with MiXCR, one entry per CDR3 protein. Counted here are approximately 180,000 distinct CDR3 sequences, about 95% occurring once; the ten biggest clones make up approximately 0.099%. Sequencing was carried out using CD4+ T cells from PBMCs. These receptors were obtained from a human donor with Susac syndrome.

This chain connects TRBV29-1 to TRBJ1-1; 7 positions match TRBD1. This CDR3 is 13 amino acids long. Germline CDR1 reads SQVTM; CDR2 reads ANQGSEA. Unmatched junction bases numbered 5, after V lost 4 bases and J lost 3 bases. Written as DNA, the CDR3 is TGCAGCGTTGGAAGGGGGCGGGACACTGAAGCTTTCTTT. Translating it yields CSVGRGRDTEAFF.

V usage is TRBV12-3 or TRBV12-4 and J usage is TRBJ1-5, with D unclear. V was shortened by 5 bases and J by 5 bases, with 13 bases between the two germline ends. The CDR3 contains 14 residues. The CDR3, as DNA: TGTGCCAGCAGTCCCACGGTGTCTCATCAGCCCCAGCATTTT. It codes for CASSPTVSHQPQHF.

The rearrangement links TRBV28 to TRBJ2-3; 7 bases map to TRBD1. V lost 5 bases, J lost 1 base, and 6 bases stayed unmatched. Germline V lookup: CDR1 MDHEN, CDR2 SYDVKM. The CDR3 sequence is 15 residues long. The CDR3 bases are TGTGCCAGCAGTCACCGGACAGGCGGCACAGATACGCAGTATTTT. As protein: CASSHRTGGTDTQYF.

This chain connects TRBV5-1 to TRBJ2-5; D is possibly TRBD1 (5 bases). CDR1 and CDR2 from the germline V gene are SGHRS and YFSETQ. The V and J ends lost 0 bases and 5 bases respectively, with 11 bases between them. The CDR3 length is 14 residues. The CDR3: CASSLETGRETQYF. The CDR3 bases are TGCGCCAGCAGCTTGGAAACAGGTCGGGAGACCCAGTACTTC. Drawing the rest from reference TRBV5-1 and TRBJ2-5, the complete variable domain is KAGVTQTPRYLIKTRGQQVTLSCSPISGHRSVSWYQQTPGQGLQFLFEYFSETQRNKGNFPGRFSGRQFSNSRSEMNVSTLELGDSALYLCASSLETGRETQYFGPGTRLLVL.

The chain couples TRBV7-2 to TRBJ1-1; 9 bases are shared with TRBD1. CDR1 SGHTA and CDR2 FQGNSA come from the germline V gene. The V and J ends lost 6 bases and 2 bases, in that order; junction bases with no gene match: 4. The CDR3 extends over 14 amino acids. DNA of the CDR3: TGTGCCAGCAGGGGACAGGGAGGAAACACTGAAGCTTTCTTT. Amino acids: CASRGQGGNTEAFF.

This chain links TRBV20-1 with TRBJ2-3, with 10 bases fitting TRBD2. CDR3 length equals 15 residues. V dropped 4 bases and J dropped 1; count of bases not matched to a gene: 5. Germline lookup yields CDR1 DFQATT and CDR2 SNEGSKA (reference sequence). The CDR3 DNA is TGCAGTGCTATCAAAGGACTAGCGGGCACAGATACGCAGTATTTT. It codes for CSAIKGLAGTDTQYF.